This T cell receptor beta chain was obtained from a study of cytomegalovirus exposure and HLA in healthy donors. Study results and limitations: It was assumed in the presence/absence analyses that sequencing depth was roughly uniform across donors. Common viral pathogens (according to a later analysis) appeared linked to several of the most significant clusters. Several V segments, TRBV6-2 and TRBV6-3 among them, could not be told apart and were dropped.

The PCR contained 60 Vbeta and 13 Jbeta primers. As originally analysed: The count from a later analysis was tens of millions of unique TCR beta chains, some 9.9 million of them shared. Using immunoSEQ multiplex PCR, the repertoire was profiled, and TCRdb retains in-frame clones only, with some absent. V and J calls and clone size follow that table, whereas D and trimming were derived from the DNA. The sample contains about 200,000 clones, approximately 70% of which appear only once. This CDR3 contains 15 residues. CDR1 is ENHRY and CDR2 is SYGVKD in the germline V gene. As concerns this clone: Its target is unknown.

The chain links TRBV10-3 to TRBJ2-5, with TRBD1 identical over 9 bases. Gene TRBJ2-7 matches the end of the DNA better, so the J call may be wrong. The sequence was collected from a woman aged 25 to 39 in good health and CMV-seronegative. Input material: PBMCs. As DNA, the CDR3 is TGTGCCATCAAACCCCAACCGGGGACAGGGAACGAGCAGTACTTC. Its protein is CAIKPQPGTGNEQYF.